The 7 T cell receptor beta chains below all came from one sample that was sequenced in a study of T cell responses to AZD1222 COVID-19 vaccine. Sequencing used immunoSEQ multiplex PCR; TCRdb keeps in-frame clones, though not all of them. Of some 150,000 clones detected, around 90% appear once; the ten largest clones hold over 15%. The material was peripheral blood, obtained on day 0 of AZD1222 vaccination. The origin of the receptors is an adult in good health.

Concerning this clone itself: Other DNA sequences within the sample encode an identical CDR3. This chain joins TRBV6-2 or TRBV6-3 and TRBJ1-5, with D possibly matching TRBD1 (5 bases). Germline V lookup: CDR1 MNHEY, CDR2 SVGEGT. V gave up 2 bases and J gave up 4 bases, with 6 bases separating them. The CDR3 extends over 13 amino acids. The CDR3: CASSYGGNQPQHF. CDR3 nucleotides: TGTGCCAGCAGTTACGGGGGGAATCAGCCCCAGCATTTT.

This sequence joins TRBV27 and TRBJ2-2, with D perhaps matching TRBD1 or TRBD2 (5 bases each). Deletions cut 6 bases from V and 2 bases from J, with 10 bases between. Germline V gene data show CDR1 as MNHEY and CDR2 as SMNVEV (reference sequence). This CDR3 has 14 amino acids. In DNA form, the CDR3 reads TGTGCCAGCAGCGGGACCATCAACACCGGGGAGCTGTTTTTT. Amino acid sequence: CASSGTINTGELFF.

A single count supports this clone. The CDR3 protein is CASSQDLPANTWEQYF. CDR3 nucleotides: TGTGCCAGCAGCCAAGATTTGCCAGCAAACACCTGGGAGCAGTACTTC. The V call is TRBV3-1 (or the pseudogene TRBV3-2), the J call TRBJ2-7, with D unclear. The CDR3 loop spans 16 amino acids. CDR1 LGHDT and CDR2 YNNKEL come from the germline V gene (reference sequence). Trimming took 0 bases from V and 7 from J, leaving 19 bases between them.

The chain has TRBV2 and TRBJ1-1, with 10 bases that match TRBD1. CDR3 size: 16 residues. V lost 10 bases, J lost 1 base, and 12 bases stayed unmatched. CDR1 and CDR2 from the germline V gene are SNHLY and FYNNEI. The DNA of the CDR3 is TGTGCCACCCAATCCCGGGACAGGGGACCGAACACTGAAGCTTTCTTT. Translated, it gives CATQSRDRGPNTEAFF.

This clone was recorded once. V gene TRBV24-1 combines with J gene TRBJ1-1; a weak D match, TRBD1 (5 bases). CDR3 length: 15 residues. Germline V gives CDR1 KGHDR, CDR2 SFDVKD. V lost 4 bases to trimming and J lost 4 bases, with 15 bases between them. CDR3 residues: CATSEKTGPVTEAFF. The CDR3, as DNA: TGTGCCACCAGTGAGAAAACAGGACCGGTCACTGAAGCTTTCTTT.

The chain couples TRBV27 to TRBJ2-2; the match to TRBD2 covers 7 bases. Germline trimming cut 7 bases from V and 3 bases from J; bases unmatched to any gene: 5. Germline V gene sequence: CDR1 MNHEY, CDR2 SMNVEV (reference sequence). This CDR3 has 14 amino acids. CDR3 sequence: CASNGGGYTGELFF. The CDR3, as DNA: TGTGCCAGCAACGGCGGGGGATACACCGGGGAGCTGTTTTTT.

The CDR3 here is CATGGSWASPLHF. CDR3 coding DNA: TGTGCCACGGGGGGATCTTGGGCTTCACCCCTCCACTTT. The chain combines TRBV6-5 with TRBJ1-6; TRBD1 is a possible D gene (5 bases). The CDR3 spans 13 residues. V lost 10 bases, J lost 9 bases, and 16 bases lay in between. Germline CDR1 is MNHEY and CDR2 is SVGAGI.